Below are 9 T cell receptor beta chains sequenced from a single sample in a study of blood T cells in healthy people across ages. The second PCR ran 7 to 11 cycles with a sample-barcoded 5' primer and J-beta primers. Using its own MiXCR run on the 5' RACE reads, TCRdb lists one record per CDR3 protein. The table has roughly 550,000 distinct CDR3 sequences, around 24% seen once; the top ten hold 7.5% to 9%. These data are also associated with another study on T cells of mothers and their children.

What was sequenced was blood. These receptors were collected from a boy younger than 18 in good health.

This clonotype was counted only a few times. One end of the junction fails to match germline, which may point to a read error. V and J are TRBV9 and TRBJ2-5; TRBD1 is a possible D gene (5 bases). This CDR3 is 15 amino acids long. Germline CDR1 reads SGDLS; CDR2 reads YYNGEE. For the CDR3, the DNA is TGTGCCAGCAGCGTACCTTCTCCAGGGCAAGAGACCCAGCACTTC. Translating it yields CASSVPSPGQETQHF.

This clonotype was observed a handful of times. The chain joins TRBV7-9 to TRBJ2-5; tentatively, D is TRBD1 or TRBD2 (6 bases each). Trimming took off 6 bases at V and 3 bases at J, with 20 bases between the two ends. The CDR3 consists of 16 residues. Germline loops: CDR1 SEHNR, CDR2 FQNEAQ (reference sequence). The CDR3: CASRKLGGGGEETQYF. The CDR3 DNA follows: TGTGCCAGCAGGAAACTAGGGGGAGGAGGGGAAGAGACCCAGTACTTC.

This clonotype was counted between two and nine times. The chain has TRBV10-3 and TRBJ2-1; 8 positions match TRBD2. Germline lookup yields CDR1 ENHRY and CDR2 SYGVKD. V trimming: 3 bases; J trimming: 1 base; junction bases outside the gene matches: 8. This CDR3 has 17 amino acids. CDR3 amino acids: CAISDIEAGVSYNEQFF. The DNA of the CDR3 is TGTGCCATCAGTGATATTGAAGCGGGGGTTTCCTACAATGAGCAGTTCTTC.

This clonotype has only a few counts. J is TRBJ2-3 and V is TRBV6-6; D might be TRBD1 (5 bases). Germline CDR1 MNHNY, CDR2 SVGAGI (reference sequence). V was shortened by 7 bases and J by 4 bases, with 15 bases between the two germline ends. There are 14 residues in the CDR3. CDR3 residues: CASTYGQSSDTQYF. The CDR3 bases are TGTGCCAGCACCTACGGACAATCTTCAGATACGCAGTATTTT.

This clonotype was recorded a few times. The chain combines TRBV11-1 with TRBJ2-5; TRBD2 agrees at 14 bases. The germline V gene encodes CDR1 SGHAT and CDR2 FQDESV (reference sequence). Losses at the gene ends were 5 bases for V and 3 bases for J; bases not matched to a gene: 5. CDR3 length: 16 amino acids. The CDR3 loop reads CASSTRLAGGKETQYF. The CDR3 DNA follows: TGTGCCAGCAGCACAAGACTAGCGGGAGGGAAAGAGACCCAGTACTTC.

This clonotype was seen only a few times. The chain combines TRBV3-1 with TRBJ2-3; a possible D gene is TRBD2 (5 bases). Trimming shortened V by 4 bases and J by 4 bases, and 15 bases separated the two germline ends. CDR3 length equals 15 residues. CDR1 LGHDT and CDR2 YNNKEL come from the germline V gene (reference sequence). Written as DNA, the CDR3 is TGTGCCAGCAGCCCTAGAAGAGGGTTGCCAGATACGCAGTATTTT. Its translation: CASSPRRGLPDTQYF.

This clonotype was seen a few times. J is TRBJ2-1 and V is TRBV20-1; D remains unclear. The better agreement between TRBJ2-5 and the DNA end casts doubt on the J call. Germline CDR1 and CDR2: DFQATT and SNEGSKA (reference sequence). The CDR3 covers 12 residues. DNA of the CDR3: TGCAGTGCGAAAGGCTCGTCAGAGACCCAGTACTTC. Translating it yields CSAKGSSETQYF.

V and J are TRBV2 and TRBJ2-2; D gene unclear. The CDR3 covers 14 residues. V was pared by 4 bases and J by 3 bases, with 9 bases between. Per the germline V gene, CDR1 is SNHLY and CDR2 is FYNNEI. CDR3: CASSVRGYTGELFF. The CDR3 region has the DNA TGTGCCAGCAGTGTACGCGGTTACACCGGGGAGCTGTTTTTT.

This clonotype was found a few times. The J gene is TRBJ1-1, the V gene TRBV12-3 or TRBV12-4, with 8 bases aligning to TRBD1. J was trimmed by 0 bases and V by 10 bases; bases with no gene match: 7. The CDR3 covers 14 residues. The CDR3 region has the DNA TGTGCCACCCTAGACAGGGGCGTGAACACTGAAGCTTTCTTT. Encoded protein: CATLDRGVNTEAFF.